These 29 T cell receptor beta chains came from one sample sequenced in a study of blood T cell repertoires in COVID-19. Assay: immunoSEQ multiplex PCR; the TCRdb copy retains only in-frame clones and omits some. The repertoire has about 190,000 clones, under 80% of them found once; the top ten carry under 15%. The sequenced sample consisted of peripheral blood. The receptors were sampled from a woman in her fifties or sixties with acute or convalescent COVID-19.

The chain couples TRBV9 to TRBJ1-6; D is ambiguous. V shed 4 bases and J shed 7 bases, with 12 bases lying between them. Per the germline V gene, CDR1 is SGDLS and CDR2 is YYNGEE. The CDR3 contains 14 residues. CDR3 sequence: CASSPLGGNSPLHF. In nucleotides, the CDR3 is TGTGCCAGCAGCCCCCTAGGCGGAAATTCACCCCTCCACTTT.

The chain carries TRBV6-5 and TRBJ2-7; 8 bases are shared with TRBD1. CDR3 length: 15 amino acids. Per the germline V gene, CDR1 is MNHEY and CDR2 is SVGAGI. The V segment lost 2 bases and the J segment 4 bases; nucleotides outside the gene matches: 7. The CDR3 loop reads CASSYGQGLVYEQYF. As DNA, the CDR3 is TGTGCCAGCAGTTACGGACAGGGACTTGTGTACGAGCAGTACTTC.

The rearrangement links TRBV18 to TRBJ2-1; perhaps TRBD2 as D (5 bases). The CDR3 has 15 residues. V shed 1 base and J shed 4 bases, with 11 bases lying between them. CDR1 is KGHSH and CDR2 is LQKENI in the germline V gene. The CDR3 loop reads CASSPQTGSYNEQFF. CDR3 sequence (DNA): TGTGCCAGCTCACCACAGACGGGGTCGTACAATGAGCAGTTCTTC.

In DNA form, the CDR3 reads TGTGCCAGTAGCCCTTTTCGGACAGTGGGCACTGAAGCTTTCTTT. Amino acid sequence: CASSPFRTVGTEAFF. The chain recombines TRBV19 with TRBJ1-1; a weak D match, TRBD1 (6 bases). V was shortened by 6 bases and J by 4 bases, with 18 bases between the two germline ends. Per germline, CDR1 LNHDA and CDR2 SQIVND (reference sequence). CDR3 length: 15 amino acids. Full variable domain (missing parts from reference TRBV19 and TRBJ1-1): DGGITQSPKYLFRKEGQNVTLSCEQNLNHDAMYWYRQDPGQGLRLIYYSQIVNDFQKGDIAEGYSVSREKKESFPLTVTSAQKNPTAFYLCASSPFRTVGTEAFFGQGTRLTVV.

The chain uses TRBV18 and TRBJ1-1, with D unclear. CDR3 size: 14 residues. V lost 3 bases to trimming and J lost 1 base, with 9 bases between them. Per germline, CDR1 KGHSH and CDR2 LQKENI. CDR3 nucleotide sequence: TGTGCCAGCTCACCTCTGTCCCGGAACACTGAAGCTTTCTTT. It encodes CASSPLSRNTEAFF.

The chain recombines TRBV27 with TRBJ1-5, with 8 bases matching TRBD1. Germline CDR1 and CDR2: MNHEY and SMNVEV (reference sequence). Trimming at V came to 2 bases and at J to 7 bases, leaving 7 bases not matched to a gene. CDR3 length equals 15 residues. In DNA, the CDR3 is TGTGCCAGCAGTTTACTACAGGGGGAAGGGCAGCCCCAGCATTTT. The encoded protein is CASSLLQGEGQPQHF.

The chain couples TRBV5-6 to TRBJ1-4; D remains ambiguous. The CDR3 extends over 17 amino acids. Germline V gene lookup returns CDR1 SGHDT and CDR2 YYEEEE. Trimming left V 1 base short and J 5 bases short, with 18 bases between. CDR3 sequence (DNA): TGTGCCAGCAGCTTGAGTTTTATGGCAGCGAAAAATGAAAAACTGTTTTTT. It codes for CASSLSFMAAKNEKLFF. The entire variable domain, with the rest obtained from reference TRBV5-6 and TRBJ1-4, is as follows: DAGVTQSPTHLIKTRGQQVTLRCSPKSGHDTVSWYQQALGQGPQFIFQYYEEEERQRGNFPDRFSGHQFPNYSSELNVNALLLGDSALYLCASSLSFMAAKNEKLFFGSGTQLSVL.

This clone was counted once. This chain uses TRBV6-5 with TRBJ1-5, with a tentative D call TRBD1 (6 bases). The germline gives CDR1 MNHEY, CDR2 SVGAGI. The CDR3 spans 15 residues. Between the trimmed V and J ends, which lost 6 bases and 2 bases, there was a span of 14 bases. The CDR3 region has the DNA TGTGCCAGCAGGCCCCGACAGGCTGGCAATCAGCCCCAGCATTTT. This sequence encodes CASRPRQAGNQPQHF.

This CDR3 reads CASSERTGINIQYF. The CDR3 nucleotides read TGTGCCAGCAGTGAAAGGACAGGGATAAACATTCAGTACTTC. The chain joins TRBV6-1 to TRBJ2-4, with 8 positions matching TRBD1. Trimming removed 2 bases from V and 6 bases from J; junction bases left unmatched: 3. Germline assignment: CDR1 MNHNS and CDR2 SASEGT. The CDR3 has 14 residues.

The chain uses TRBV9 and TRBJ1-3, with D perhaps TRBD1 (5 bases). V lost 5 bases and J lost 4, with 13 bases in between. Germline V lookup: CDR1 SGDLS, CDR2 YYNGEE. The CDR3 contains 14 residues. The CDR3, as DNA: TGTGCCAGCAGGTCCCAGGGTAACGGAAACACCATATATTTT. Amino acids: CASRSQGNGNTIYF.

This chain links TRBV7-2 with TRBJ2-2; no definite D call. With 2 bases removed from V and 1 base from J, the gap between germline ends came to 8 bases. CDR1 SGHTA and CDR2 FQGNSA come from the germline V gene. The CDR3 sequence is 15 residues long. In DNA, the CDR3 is TGTGCCAGCAGCTTACATGGCGGGAACACCGGGGAGCTGTTTTTT. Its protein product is CASSLHGGNTGELFF.

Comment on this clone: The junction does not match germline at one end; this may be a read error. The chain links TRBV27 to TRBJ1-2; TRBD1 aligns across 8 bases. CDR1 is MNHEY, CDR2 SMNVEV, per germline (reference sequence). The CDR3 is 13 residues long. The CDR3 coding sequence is TGTGCCAGCAGTCCCTGGGACAGGTCGACCTGTGCCTTC. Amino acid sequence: CASSPWDRSTCAF.

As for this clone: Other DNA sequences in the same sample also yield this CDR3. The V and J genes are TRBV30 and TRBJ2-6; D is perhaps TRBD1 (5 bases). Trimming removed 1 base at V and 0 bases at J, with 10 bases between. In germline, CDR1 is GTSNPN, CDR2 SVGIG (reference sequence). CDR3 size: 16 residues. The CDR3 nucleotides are TGTGCCTGGAGTGGCTATGACAGCTCTGGGGCCAACGTCCTGACTTTC. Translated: CAWSGYDSSGANVLTF.

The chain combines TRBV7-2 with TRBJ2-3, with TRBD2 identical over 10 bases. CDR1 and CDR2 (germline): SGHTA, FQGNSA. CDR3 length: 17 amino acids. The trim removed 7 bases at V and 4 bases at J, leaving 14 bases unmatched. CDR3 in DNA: TGTGCCAGCACCTCAATAAGGACTAGCGGTCGGCCAGATACGCAGTATTTT. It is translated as CASTSIRTSGRPDTQYF.

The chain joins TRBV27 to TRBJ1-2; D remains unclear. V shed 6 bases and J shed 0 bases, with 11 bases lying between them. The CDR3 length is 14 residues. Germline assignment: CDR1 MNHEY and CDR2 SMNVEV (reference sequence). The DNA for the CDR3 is TGTGCCAGCAGCCCCGGGGTAACTAACTATGGCTACACCTTC. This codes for CASSPGVTNYGYTF.

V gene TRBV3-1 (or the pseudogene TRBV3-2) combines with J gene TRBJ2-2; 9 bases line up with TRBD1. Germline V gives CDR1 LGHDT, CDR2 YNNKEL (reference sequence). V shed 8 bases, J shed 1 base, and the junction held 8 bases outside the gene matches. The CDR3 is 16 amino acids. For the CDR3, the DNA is TGTGCCAGCTACTTTGCGGGACAGGGGAACACCGGGGAGCTGTTTTTT. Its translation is CASYFAGQGNTGELFF.

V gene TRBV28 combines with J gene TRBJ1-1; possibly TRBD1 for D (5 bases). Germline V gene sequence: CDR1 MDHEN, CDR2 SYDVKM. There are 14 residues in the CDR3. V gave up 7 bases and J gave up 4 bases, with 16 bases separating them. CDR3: CASTFRRGSTEAFF. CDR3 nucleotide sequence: TGTGCCAGCACCTTTAGGCGGGGGAGCACTGAAGCTTTCTTT.

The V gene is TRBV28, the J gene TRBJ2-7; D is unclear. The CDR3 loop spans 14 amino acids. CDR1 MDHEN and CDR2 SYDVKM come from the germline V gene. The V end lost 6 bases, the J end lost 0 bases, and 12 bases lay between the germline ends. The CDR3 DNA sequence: TGTGCCAGCAGACCCTCTCCGGTCTCCTACGAGCAGTACTTC. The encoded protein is CASRPSPVSYEQYF. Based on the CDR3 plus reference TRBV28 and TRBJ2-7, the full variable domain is DVKVTQSSRYLVKRTGEKVFLECVQDMDHENMFWYRQDPGLGLRLIYFSYDVKMKEKGDIPEGYSVSREKKERFSLILESASTNQTSMYLCASRPSPVSYEQYFGPGTRLTVT.

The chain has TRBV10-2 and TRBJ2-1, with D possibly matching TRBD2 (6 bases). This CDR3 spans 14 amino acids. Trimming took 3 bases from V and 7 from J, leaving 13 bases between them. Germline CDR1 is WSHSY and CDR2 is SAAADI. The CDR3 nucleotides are TGCGCCAGCAGTGAAGGCGGGATGAGGAATGAGCAGTTCTTC. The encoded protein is CASSEGGMRNEQFF.

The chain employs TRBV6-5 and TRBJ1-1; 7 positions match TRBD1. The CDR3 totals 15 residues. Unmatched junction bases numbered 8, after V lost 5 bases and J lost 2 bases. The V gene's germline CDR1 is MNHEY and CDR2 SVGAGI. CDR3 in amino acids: CASSRLTGINTEAFF. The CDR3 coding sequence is TGTGCCAGCAGTAGGTTGACAGGGATAAACACTGAAGCTTTCTTT.

CDR3 bases: TGTGCCAGCAGAGGACAGGGGGCGAGGGTAGAGACCCAGTACTTC. This encodes CASRGQGARVETQYF. The rearrangement uses TRBV2 and TRBJ2-5; 11 bases agree with TRBD1. J gave up 4 bases and V 6 bases, and 7 bases lay outside the gene matches. Germline assignment: CDR1 SNHLY and CDR2 FYNNEI. The CDR3 has 15 amino acids.

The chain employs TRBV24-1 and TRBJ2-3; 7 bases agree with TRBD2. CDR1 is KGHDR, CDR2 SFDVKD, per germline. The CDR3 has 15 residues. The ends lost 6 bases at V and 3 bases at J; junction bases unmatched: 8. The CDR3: CATSPAGARTDTQYF. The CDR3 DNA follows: TGTGCCACCAGTCCGGCGGGAGCCCGGACAGATACGCAGTATTTT.

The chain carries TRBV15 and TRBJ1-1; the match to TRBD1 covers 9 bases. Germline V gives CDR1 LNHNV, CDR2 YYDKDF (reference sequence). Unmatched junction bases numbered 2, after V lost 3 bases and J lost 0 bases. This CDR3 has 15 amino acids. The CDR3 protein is CATSRDRGLNTEAFF. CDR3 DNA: TGTGCCACCAGCAGGGACAGGGGACTGAACACTGAAGCTTTCTTT.

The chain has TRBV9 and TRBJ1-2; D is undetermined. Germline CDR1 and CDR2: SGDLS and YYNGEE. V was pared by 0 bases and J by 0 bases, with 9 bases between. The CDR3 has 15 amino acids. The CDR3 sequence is CASSVGGDANYGYTF. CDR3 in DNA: TGTGCCAGCAGCGTAGGGGGAGACGCTAACTATGGCTACACCTTC. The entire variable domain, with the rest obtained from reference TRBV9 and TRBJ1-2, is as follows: DSGVTQTPKHLITATGQRVTLRCSPRSGDLSVYWYQQSLDQGLQFLIQYYNGEERAKGNILERFSAQQFPDLHSELNLSSLELGDSALYFCASSVGGDANYGYTFGSGTRLTVV.

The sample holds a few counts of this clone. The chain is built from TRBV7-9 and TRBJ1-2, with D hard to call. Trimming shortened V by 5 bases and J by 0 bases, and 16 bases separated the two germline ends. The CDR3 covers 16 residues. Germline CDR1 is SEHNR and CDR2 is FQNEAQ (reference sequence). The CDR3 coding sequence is TGTGCCAGCAGCAAAGGTGGCTCAGAAGCTAACTATGGCTACACCTTC. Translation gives CASSKGGSEANYGYTF.

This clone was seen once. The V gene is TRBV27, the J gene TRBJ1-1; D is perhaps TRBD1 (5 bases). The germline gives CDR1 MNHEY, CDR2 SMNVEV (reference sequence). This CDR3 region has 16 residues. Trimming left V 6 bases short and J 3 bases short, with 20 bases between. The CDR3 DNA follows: TGTGCCAGCAGGCTTGATTGGCGGGGGTCGGACACTGAAGCTTTCTTT. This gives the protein CASRLDWRGSDTEAFF.

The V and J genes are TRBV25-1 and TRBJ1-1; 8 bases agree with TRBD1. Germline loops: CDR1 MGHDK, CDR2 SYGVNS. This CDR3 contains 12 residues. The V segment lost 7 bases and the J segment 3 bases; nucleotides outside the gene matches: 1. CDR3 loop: CASNRGDTEAFF. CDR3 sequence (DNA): TGTGCCAGCAACAGGGGGGACACTGAAGCTTTCTTT.

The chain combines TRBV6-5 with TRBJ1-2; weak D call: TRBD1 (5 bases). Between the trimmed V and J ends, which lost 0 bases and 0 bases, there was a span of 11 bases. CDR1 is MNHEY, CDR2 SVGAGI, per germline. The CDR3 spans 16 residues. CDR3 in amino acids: CASSYSRQPSNYGYTF. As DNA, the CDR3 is TGTGCCAGCAGTTACTCCAGACAGCCATCTAACTATGGCTACACCTTC.

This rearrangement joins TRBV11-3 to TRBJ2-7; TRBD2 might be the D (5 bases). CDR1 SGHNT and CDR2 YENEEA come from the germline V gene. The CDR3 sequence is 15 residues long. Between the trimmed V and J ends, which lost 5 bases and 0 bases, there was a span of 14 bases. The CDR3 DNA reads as TGTGCCAGCAGCGCCGGACTTTCGTCCTCCTACGAGCAGTACTTC. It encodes CASSAGLSSSYEQYF. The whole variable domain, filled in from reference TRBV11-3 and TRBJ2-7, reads EAGVVQSPRYKIIEKKQPVAFWCNPISGHNTLYWYLQNLGQGPELLIRYENEEAVDDSQLPKDRFSAERLKGVDSTLKIQPAELGDSAVYLCASSAGLSSSYEQYFGPGTRLTVT.